The 14 T cell receptor beta chains listed next were all sequenced from one sample in a study of shared clonotypes between healthy human individuals. Measured with immunoSEQ multiplex PCR; TCRdb has only the in-frame clones, and not every one. This sample has some 2.1 million clones, with 85% to 95% found just once. The sequenced material came from naive CD4+ T cells sorted from blood. Indicated subset: CD45RA+ positively selected. The receptors come from a man between 18 and 29 years old in good health.

This chain connects TRBV11-2 to TRBJ1-4; D is perhaps TRBD1 (5 bases). The CDR3 runs 16 residues. Germline lookup yields CDR1 SGHAT and CDR2 FQNNGV. The V and J ends lost 5 bases and 7 bases respectively, with 20 bases between them. The CDR3 nucleotides read TGTGCCAGCAGCCTTCGGGACGGTTACTTTGGTGAAAAACTGTTTTTT. The encoded protein is CASSLRDGYFGEKLFF.

The genes are TRBV5-1 and TRBJ2-7; the D gene is possibly TRBD1 (6 bases). V lost 3 bases and J lost 3, with 16 bases in between. Germline-derived CDR1 and CDR2 are SGHRS and YFSETQ. This CDR3 contains 15 residues. CDR3 DNA sequence: TGCGCCAGCAGCTACCAGGGGTCCCAGGGCTACGAGCAGTACTTC. Translated, it gives CASSYQGSQGYEQYF.

The DNA for the CDR3 is TGTGCCAGCAGCCCTCGGGACATGGGGACTGAAGCTTTCTTT. Translating it yields CASSPRDMGTEAFF. The chain uses TRBV11-2 and TRBJ1-1; D is perhaps TRBD1 (6 bases). From germline, CDR1 is SGHAT and CDR2 FQNNGV. Between the trimmed V and J ends, which lost 5 bases and 5 bases, there was a span of 15 bases. The CDR3 has 14 residues.

The chain has TRBV6-6 and TRBJ1-2; D unclear. This CDR3 has 15 amino acids. In germline, CDR1 is MNHNY, CDR2 SVGAGI (reference sequence). V was pared by 2 bases and J by 0 bases, with 10 bases between. DNA for the CDR3: TGTGCCAGCAGTTACACGGCAGACCCTAACTATGGCTACACCTTC. Amino acids: CASSYTADPNYGYTF.

The chain joins TRBV4-3 to TRBJ1-5, with D perhaps matching TRBD1 (6 bases). Germline V gene data show CDR1 as LGHNA and CDR2 as YSLEER. V shed 5 bases and J shed 7 bases, with 21 bases lying between them. The CDR3 is 16 residues long. The CDR3 bases are TGCGCCAGCAGCGTAAGCGGGGGGGCAGGGGACCAGCCCCAGCATTTT. Translation gives CASSVSGGAGDQPQHF.

Details on this clone: This specimen includes other DNA sequences encoding the same CDR3. The V call is TRBV18, the J call TRBJ2-7; D is ambiguous. Germline loops: CDR1 KGHSH, CDR2 LQKENI. V was trimmed by 0 bases and J by 2 bases, leaving 8 bases between them. This CDR3 is built from 14 residues. CDR3 residues: CASSPPAATYEQYF. The DNA of the CDR3 is TGTGCCAGCTCACCACCGGCAGCCACCTACGAGCAGTACTTC.

This rearrangement joins TRBV19 to TRBJ1-5; 7 positions match TRBD1. CDR1 is LNHDA and CDR2 is SQIVND in the germline V gene (reference sequence). Unmatched junction bases numbered 13, after V lost 7 bases and J lost 10 bases. The CDR3 runs to 14 residues. The CDR3 nucleotides read TGTGCCAGTATTAGGGACAGTGGCTGGGGTCCCCAGCATTTT. Its translation is CASIRDSGWGPQHF. The full variable domain, rest sourced from reference TRBV19 and TRBJ1-5, is DGGITQSPKYLFRKEGQNVTLSCEQNLNHDAMYWYRQDPGQGLRLIYYSQIVNDFQKGDIAEGYSVSREKKESFPLTVTSAQKNPTAFYLCASIRDSGWGPQHFGDGTRLSIL.

The rearrangement uses TRBV2 and TRBJ1-1; 10 positions agree with TRBD1. Germline trimming cut 5 bases from V and 6 bases from J; bases unmatched to any gene: 6. The CDR3 is 14 amino acids. Germline V gene lookup returns CDR1 SNHLY and CDR2 FYNNEI. DNA of the CDR3: TGTGCCAGCAGTCCGGACAGGGGGGGCTCTGAAGCTTTCTTT. It translates to CASSPDRGGSEAFF.

In the case of this clone: At the DNA level, this CDR3 is encoded by other sequences in the same sample as well. V gene TRBV7-9 combines with J gene TRBJ1-1; D gene uncertain. The CDR3 length is 11 residues. Germline V gene sequence: CDR1 SEHNR, CDR2 FQNEAQ (reference sequence). The V end was cut by 4 bases, the J end by 1 base, with 1 base between. CDR3 nucleotide sequence: TGTGCCAGCAGCTCGAACACTGAAGCTTTCTTT. As protein: CASSSNTEAFF.

A remark on this clone: This may stem from a read error, because a much larger clone lies one nucleotide away. This sequence joins TRBV10-3 and TRBJ1-1; a possible D gene is TRBD1 (6 bases). This CDR3 comprises 15 residues. Germline lookup yields CDR1 ENHRY and CDR2 SYGVKD. In nucleotides, the CDR3 is TGTGCCGTCAGTGTCTACAGGGATCGGAACACTGAAGCTTTCTTT. Its translation is CAVSVYRDRNTEAFF.

The chain couples TRBV9 to TRBJ1-1, with D perhaps TRBD1 (5 bases). CDR3 size: 15 residues. Germline CDR1 reads SGDLS; CDR2 reads YYNGEE. Trimming removed 4 bases from V and 1 base from J, with 14 bases in between. This CDR3 reads CASSPRGSENTEAFF. DNA of the CDR3: TGTGCCAGCAGCCCGAGGGGCAGCGAGAACACTGAAGCTTTCTTT.

The chain couples TRBV5-1 to TRBJ1-2, with TRBD1 matching over 9 bases. Germline V lookup: CDR1 SGHRS, CDR2 YFSETQ. V lost 5 bases to trimming and J lost 4 bases; unmatched junction nucleotides: 6. This CDR3 comprises 14 residues. The CDR3 DNA reads as TGCGCCAGCAGGGAGACAGGGGGTGGCTATGGCTACACCTTC. Amino acid sequence: CASRETGGGYGYTF.

The chain is built from TRBV9 and TRBJ2-3; D possibly matches TRBD1 or TRBD2 (5 bases each). Trimming pared 3 bases from V and 2 bases from J, leaving 13 bases between. Germline CDR1 and CDR2: SGDLS and YYNGEE. The CDR3 runs to 15 residues. In nucleotides, the CDR3 is TGTGCCAGCAGCGCTAGCCCCGGGGCCACAGATACGCAGTATTTT. Residues: CASSASPGATDTQYF.

This sequence joins TRBV6-6 and TRBJ2-2; D unclear. With 2 bases removed from V and 1 base from J, the gap between germline ends came to 8 bases. Looked up from germline, CDR1 is MNHNY and CDR2 is SVGAGI (reference sequence). The CDR3 loop spans 15 amino acids. The CDR3 here is CASSYRAENTGELFF. The CDR3 DNA reads as TGTGCCAGCAGTTACAGGGCAGAGAACACCGGGGAGCTGTTTTTT.